This TCR beta chain stems from a study of blood T cell repertoires in COVID-19 (dated by TCRdb to 2018 to 2021). Background on the whole study: The collaborator samples originated in the United States, Italy and Spain and spanned the acute and convalescent phases of COVID-19. Deeply sampled blood TCRbeta repertoires from subjects exposed to, actively infected with, or recovered from COVID-19 were included in the dataset. HLA class I and class II types, where available, came from metadata supplied by the sample provider rather than from assay-based typing. The repertoires were made available in a free public database intended to serve as a resource for research on the immune response to SARS-CoV-2. The sample metadata nearly always contained a de-identified subject ID, COVID-19 status, age in years and sex. Samples were obtained from the ongoing ImmuneRACE study (first 160 participants) and from about 1,300 subjects provided by 6 global collaborators. The material from the prospective study consisted of cDNA or gDNA derived from T cells, B-cell-depleted T cells, or PBMCs.

In Seattle, one collaborating source enrolled patients while the infection was active and tracked those patients longitudinally over the course of disease. Whole blood was collected in K2EDTA tubes by collaborating institutions according to the institutions' own protocols. For TCRbeta analysis, collaborators shipped samples as frozen whole blood, isolated PBMCs, or DNA extracted from either of those sample types. TCRbeta CDR3 regions were amplified from genomic DNA by means of the immunoSEQ Assay, a bias-controlled multiplex PCR. For the original study's pipeline: Within the assay, amplification of reference gene primers was used to estimate how many nucleated cells each sample contained. To quantify the absolute abundance of each unique TCRbeta CDR3 rearrangement, sequence reads were collapsed and filtered. For each sample, productive Simpson clonality was calculated as the square root of Simpson's diversity index over productive rearrangements. TCRdb obtained this table from immuneACCESS and retained in-frame rearrangements with V and J assigned. These tables miss some clones; where compared with another copy, unresolved V genes account for less than half of the shortfall, and the remainder is unexplained. V, J and clone size derive from that table, while D and trimming were established from the DNA sequence. In this sample the table shows 200,000 to 250,000 clones, around 87% of which occur a single time. The ten biggest clones cover roughly 10% of the sample.

The germline V gene (reference sequence) yields MNHEY for CDR1 and SMNVEV for CDR2. V was cut back by 0 bases and J by 4 bases, leaving a gap of 13 bases between them. Its CDR3 holds 15 amino acids, cysteine through phenylalanine. Only CDR3 DNA remains: 45 bases, in frame from the first base. Results the study describes overall, beyond this receptor: The quantity of clinical and demographic metadata differed by source and by participant and was supplied without curation.

Notes on this clone: It lacks a known antigen. It has no much larger one-base neighbor in the sample; base qualities were not kept.

The receptor's source is a woman aged 45 to 65 with COVID-19, enrolled during active disease. The rearranged segments are TRBV27 and TRBJ2-7, with no D gene named confidently. Sequencing was carried out using peripheral blood. The DNA sequence is given as TGTGCCAGCAGTTTATCCGGCCAGGCCTATTACGAGCAGTACTTC. This codes for CASSLSGQAYYEQYF.